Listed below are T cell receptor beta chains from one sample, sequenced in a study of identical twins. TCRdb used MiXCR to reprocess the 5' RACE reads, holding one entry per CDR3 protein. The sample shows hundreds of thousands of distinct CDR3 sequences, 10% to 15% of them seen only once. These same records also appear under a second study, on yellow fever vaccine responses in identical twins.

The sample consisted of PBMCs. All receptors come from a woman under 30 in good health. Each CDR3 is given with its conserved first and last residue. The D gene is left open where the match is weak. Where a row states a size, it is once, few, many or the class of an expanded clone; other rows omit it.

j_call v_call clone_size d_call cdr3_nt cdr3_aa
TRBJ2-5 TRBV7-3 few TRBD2 TGTGCCAGCAGCCAGTTAGCGGGAGCCCCTGGAGAGACCCAGTACTTC CASSQLAGAPGETQYF
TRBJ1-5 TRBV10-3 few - TGTGCCATCAGTGAGTCGGGGGGGAGGGAGCCCCAGCATTTT CAISESGGREPQHF
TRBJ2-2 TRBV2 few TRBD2 TGTGCCAGCAGGGGGACTAGCACCGGCTCCGGGGAGCTGTTTTTT CASRGTSTGSGELFF
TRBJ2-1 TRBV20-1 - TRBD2 TGCAGTGCGTCTCGGGGGGGCGGGGGCAATGAGCAGTTCTTC CSASRGGGGNEQFF
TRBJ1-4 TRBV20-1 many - TGCAGTGCTAGAGGAGGGGGAGACAGACTGTTTTTT CSARGGGDRLFF
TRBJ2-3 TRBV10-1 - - TGCGCCAGCATTTACTTCCTACAGGGCTGCACAGATACGCAGTATTTT CASIYFLQGCTDTQYF
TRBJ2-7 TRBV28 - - TGTGCCAGCAACCCTATGTCCTTACCCTACGAGCAGTACTTC CASNPMSLPYEQYF
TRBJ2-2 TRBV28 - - TGTGCCAGCAGCCAAGGCTCGACGCTCAGGGTATCCGGGGAGCTGTTTTTT CASSQGSTLRVSGELFF
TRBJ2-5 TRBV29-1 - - TGCAGCGTTGAAAAGGGGTTGGAAGAGACCCAGTACTTC CSVEKGLEETQYF
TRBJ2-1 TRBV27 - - TGTGCCAGCTGGAGTAGCGGACGCCTAGATGAGCAGTTCTTC CASWSSGRLDEQFF
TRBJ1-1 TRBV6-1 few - TGTGCCAGCAGCGAGACAGAAGCGAGTACTGAAGCTTTCTTT CASSETEASTEAFF
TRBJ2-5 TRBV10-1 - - TGCGCCAGCAGTGAGTCAGGGGGAAAAGAGACCCAGTACTTC CASSESGGKETQYF
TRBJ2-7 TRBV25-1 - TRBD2 TGTGCCAGCAGTGACCGACTAGCTTCGTACGAGCAGTACTTC CASSDRLASYEQYF
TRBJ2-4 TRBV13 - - TGTGCCAGCAGCCAAGGGCGGCCCCTGGTAGCCAAAAACATTCAGTACTTC CASSQGRPLVAKNIQYF
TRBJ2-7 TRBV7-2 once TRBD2 TGTGCCAGCAGCTTAGGGTGGCGGGGGAGCTCCTACGAGCAGTACTTC CASSLGWRGSSYEQYF
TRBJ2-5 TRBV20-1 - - TGCAGTGCTACCGAGGTGCGTCTTCAAGAGACCCAGTACTTC CSATEVRLQETQYF
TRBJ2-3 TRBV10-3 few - TGTGCCATCAGTGGCGCAGTGGGGTTTCCCCGGGCTAGCACAGATACGCAGTATTTT CAISGAVGFPRASTDTQYF
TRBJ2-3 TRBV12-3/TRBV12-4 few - TGTGCCAGCAGTTTAGGGGGTGAGCCAGATACGCAGTATTTT CASSLGGEPDTQYF
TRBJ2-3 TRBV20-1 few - TGCAGTGCTAGAACTCCACCCCCCACAGATACGCAGTATTTT CSARTPPPTDTQYF
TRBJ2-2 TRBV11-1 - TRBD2 TGTGCCAGCACCGCGAAGGGACTAAAACCAACTCCCACCGGGGAGCTGTTTTTT CASTAKGLKPTPTGELFF
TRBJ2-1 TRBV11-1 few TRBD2 TGTGCCAGCAGCTTAGCTCAACTAGCGGGAGGGCCGGGAAATGAGCAGTTCTTC CASSLAQLAGGPGNEQFF
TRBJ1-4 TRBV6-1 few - TGTGCCAGCAGTGCGTTCTCAGGAGAAAAACTGTTTTTT CASSAFSGEKLFF
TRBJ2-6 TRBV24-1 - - TGTGCCACCAGTGGATCCCCTGGGGCCAACGTCCTGACTTTC CATSGSPGANVLTF
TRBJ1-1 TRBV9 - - TGTGCCAGCAGCGGACTAAGAACTTTCTTT CASSGLRTFF
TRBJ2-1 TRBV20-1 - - TGCTGTGCTAGGGAGTATCTAAACTCCTACAATGAGCAGTTCTTC CCAREYLNSYNEQFF
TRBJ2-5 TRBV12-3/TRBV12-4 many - TGTGCCAGCAAAATCGGGGAGACCCAGTACTTC CASKIGETQYF
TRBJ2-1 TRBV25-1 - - TGTGCCAGCAGGGGACGGATAAACTCCTACAATGAGCAGTTCTTC CASRGRINSYNEQFF
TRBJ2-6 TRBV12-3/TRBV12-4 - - TGTGCCAGCAGCCCCCCCCTAGGCTCTGGGGCCAACGTCCTGACTTTC CASSPPLGSGANVLTF
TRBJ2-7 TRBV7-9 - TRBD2 TGTGCCAGCAGCTTAGGCACGGGACTAGGGTTCTACGAGCAGTACTTC CASSLGTGLGFYEQYF
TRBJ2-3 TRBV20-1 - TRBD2 TGCAGTGCTACGGGACTAGCGGGAGGGCCCCTCACAGATACGCAGTATTTT CSATGLAGGPLTDTQYF
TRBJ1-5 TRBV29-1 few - TGCAGCGTTGTGGGATCGGGGTACAATCAGCCCCAGCATTTT CSVVGSGYNQPQHF
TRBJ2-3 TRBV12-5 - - TGTGCTAGTGGAACGACAGACACTAGCACAGATACGCAGTATTTT CASGTTDTSTDTQYF
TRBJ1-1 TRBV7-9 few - TGTGCCAGCAGCCCTGCGGGACAAAGCGTGAACACTGAAGCTTTCTTT CASSPAGQSVNTEAFF
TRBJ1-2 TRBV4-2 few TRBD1 TGTGCCAGCAGCCCCGGGACAGTGCTCTATGGCTACACCTTC CASSPGTVLYGYTF
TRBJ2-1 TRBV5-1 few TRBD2 TGCGCCAGCAGCCCGAGACTAGCGGGAGAGAGGAATGAGCAGTTCTTC CASSPRLAGERNEQFF
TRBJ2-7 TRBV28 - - TGTGCCAGCAGTTCACTTCGGGACACATCCTACGAGCAGTACTTC CASSSLRDTSYEQYF
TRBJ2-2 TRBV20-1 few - TGCAGTGCTAACTTGTACGGGGAGCTGTTTTTT CSANLYGELFF
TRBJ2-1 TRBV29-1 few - TGCAGCGTTAGCCGTAACTACAATGAGCAGTTCTTC CSVSRNYNEQFF
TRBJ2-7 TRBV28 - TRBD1 TGTGCCAGCAGTTTCCGGGACAGGGGGCGTGTGTACGAGCAGTACTTC CASSFRDRGRVYEQYF
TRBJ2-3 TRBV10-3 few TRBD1 TGTGCCATCACCGGACAGGGAAAAGGCACAGATACGCAGTATTTT CAITGQGKGTDTQYF
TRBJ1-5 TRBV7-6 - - TGTGCCAGCAGCAACAGGGTCGGCAATCAGCCCCAGCATTTT CASSNRVGNQPQHF
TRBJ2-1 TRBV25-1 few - TGTGCCAGCAGTGGAATAGGAAGGGATGAGCAGTTCTTC CASSGIGRDEQFF
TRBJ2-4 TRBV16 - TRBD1 TGTGCCAGCAGCCAATCTGGGACAGGTGTTGACATTCAGTACTTC CASSQSGTGVDIQYF